The clone carrying this T cell receptor (beta chain) was detected ten times or more. Its target is unknown. This record comes from a study of T-cell memory formation after mild COVID-19. Study results and limitations: A subset of responding clones appeared in pre-infection memory, suggesting cross-reactive memory joined. Researchers report contracting CD4+ clones mostly in CM and EM, with CD8+ clones in EMRA. SARS-CoV-2 specificity of second-wave clones peaking day 37 was unconfirmed.

Libraries for TCRalpha and TCRbeta carried sample barcodes and unique molecular identifiers via 5'RACE. One entry per CDR3 protein results from TCRdb running MiXCR on the 5' RACE reads. The sample consists of hundreds of thousands of distinct CDR3 sequences, around 16% of them appearing once. This CDR3 is 13 amino acids long. Germline V gives CDR1 DFQATT, CDR2 SNEGSKA (reference sequence). V lost 5 bases, J lost 0 bases, and 4 bases stayed unmatched. This TCR came from an adult woman who had mild COVID-19 (a few samples of this study predate the infection). Cell type and time point are not known. What was sequenced was PBMCs or a T cell subset sorted from them (not recorded which). V gene TRBV20-1 combines with J gene TRBJ2-7; 7 nucleotides line up with TRBD1. CDR3 coding DNA: TGCAGTGCTCGGACAGGAAGCTCCTACGAGCAGTACTTC. Encoded protein: CSARTGSSYEQYF.